This T cell receptor (beta chain) derives from a study of T-cell memory formation after mild COVID-19. MiXCR, run by TCRdb on the 5' RACE reads, gives a single entry per CDR3 protein. The sample shows some 150,000 distinct CDR3 sequences, over 15% of them seen only once. Between the trimmed V and J ends, which lost 7 bases and 8 bases, there was a span of 18 bases. Germline-derived CDR1 and CDR2 are MNHEY and SVGAGI. The CDR3 spans 15 residues. The TCR was taken from an adult woman who had mild COVID-19 (a few samples of this study predate the infection). Cell type and time point are not known. Source material: PBMCs or a T cell subset sorted from them (not recorded which). The chain carries TRBV6-5 and TRBJ1-6; D is possibly TRBD1 (6 bases). The CDR3 sequence is CASKTLQGTDSPLHF. The CDR3 coding sequence is TGTGCCAGCAAAACCCTACAGGGTACGGATTCACCCCTCCACTTT.